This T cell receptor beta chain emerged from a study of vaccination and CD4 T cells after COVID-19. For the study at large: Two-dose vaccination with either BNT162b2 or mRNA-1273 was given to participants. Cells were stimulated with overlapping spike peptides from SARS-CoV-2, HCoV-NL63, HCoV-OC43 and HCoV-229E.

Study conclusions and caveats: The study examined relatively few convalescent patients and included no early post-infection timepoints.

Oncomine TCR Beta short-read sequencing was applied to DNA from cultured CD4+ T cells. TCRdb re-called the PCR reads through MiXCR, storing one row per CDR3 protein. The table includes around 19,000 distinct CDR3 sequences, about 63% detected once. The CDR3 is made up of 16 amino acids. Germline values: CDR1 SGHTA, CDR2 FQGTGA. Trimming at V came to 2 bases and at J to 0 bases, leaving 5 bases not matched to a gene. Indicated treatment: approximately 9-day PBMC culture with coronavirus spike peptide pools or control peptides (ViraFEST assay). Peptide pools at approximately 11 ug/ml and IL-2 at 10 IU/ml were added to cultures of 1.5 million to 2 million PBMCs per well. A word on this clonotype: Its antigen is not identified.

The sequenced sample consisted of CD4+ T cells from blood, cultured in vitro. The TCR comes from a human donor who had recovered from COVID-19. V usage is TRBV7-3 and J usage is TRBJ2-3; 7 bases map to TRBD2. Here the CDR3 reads CASSLGLAVSTDTQYF. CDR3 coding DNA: TGTGCCAGCAGCTTAGGGCTAGCGGTTAGCACAGATACGCAGTATTTT.